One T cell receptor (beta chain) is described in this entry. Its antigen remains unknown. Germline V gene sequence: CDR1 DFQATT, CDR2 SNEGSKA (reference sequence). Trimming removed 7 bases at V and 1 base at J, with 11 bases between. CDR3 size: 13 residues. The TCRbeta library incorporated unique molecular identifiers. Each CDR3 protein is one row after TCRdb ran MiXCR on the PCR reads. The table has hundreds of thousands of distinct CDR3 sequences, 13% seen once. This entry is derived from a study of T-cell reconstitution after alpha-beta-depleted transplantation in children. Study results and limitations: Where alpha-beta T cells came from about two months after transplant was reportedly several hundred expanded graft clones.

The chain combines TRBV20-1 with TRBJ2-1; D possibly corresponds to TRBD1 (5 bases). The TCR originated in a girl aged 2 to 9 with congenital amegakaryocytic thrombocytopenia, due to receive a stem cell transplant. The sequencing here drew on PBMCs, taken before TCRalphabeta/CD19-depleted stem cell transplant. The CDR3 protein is CSGRERSYNEQFF. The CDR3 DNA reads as TGCAGTGGCAGGGAAAGATCCTACAATGAGCAGTTCTTC.